The following is a T cell receptor (beta chain) sequence with its context. This sample is drawn from a study of shared T cell receptors in the human thymus. There are 18 residues in the CDR3. V lost 1 base, J lost 5 bases, and 14 bases stayed unmatched. Per the germline V gene, CDR1 is LNHNV and CDR2 is YYDKDF (reference sequence). Some clones are missing from TCRdb's copy, which holds only in-frame ones; the method was immunoSEQ multiplex PCR. The data show 500,000 to 850,000 clones, approximately 87% seen once. This same sample was also part of a study on human thymus T cells. In that study: Thymic samples were excised during corrective heart operations. Seemingly biased V and J gene usage marked thymic and blood repertoires.

The sample was thymocytes. The chain is built from TRBV15 and TRBJ1-1; the match to TRBD1 covers 9 bases. The clonotype comes from a boy younger than two with a congenital heart defect. CDR3 DNA sequence: TGTGCCACCAGCAGAGGCCCCGGGACAGGGCTTCACGGGACTGAAGCTTTCTTT. Translated: CATSRGPGTGLHGTEAFF.